Sequencing of this T cell receptor (beta chain) was carried out in a study of T cells in Graves' hyperthyroidism and ophthalmopathy. Germline V gene lookup returns CDR1 SNHLY and CDR2 FYNNEI. Trimming cost V 0 bases and J 10 bases, with 13 bases left between them. The CDR3 has 14 amino acids. It was RNA transcripts that yielded the amplified TCR beta CDR3 regions. First-round RT-PCR with HTBI primers amplified the TCR CDR3 region. TCRdb independently ran MiXCR on the multiplex PCR reads; one entry per CDR3 protein. The sample includes about 290,000 distinct CDR3 sequences, about an eighth of them seen just once. This clonotype has at least ten counts.

This receptor was identified in a woman younger than 45 with Graves' hyperthyroidism that later progressed to Graves' ophthalmopathy. Sequenced: blood. V is TRBV2 and J is TRBJ2-1; no clear D. CDR3 in DNA: TGTGCCAGCAGTGAAGCCACGGACCTCGGGGAGCAGTTCTTC. Translating gives CASSEATDLGEQFF.